This T cell receptor (beta chain) was captured in a study of chemoradiotherapy in HPV16-positive cancers. The CDR3 extends over 17 amino acids. Looked up from germline, CDR1 is LNHDA and CDR2 is SQIVND (reference sequence). V was clipped by 5 bases and J by 4 bases, with 22 bases between them. Repertoires were generated with immunoSEQ multiplex PCR, while TCRdb's copy carries only in-frame clones and drops some. The data hold roughly 70,000 clones, with 88% observed a single time. This TCR derives from a human donor with HPV-associated anogenital cancer. The sequencing here drew on blood, taken from a patient who underwent chemoradiotherapy. The chain recombines TRBV19 with TRBJ2-3, with a possible D match to TRBD1 (7 bases). The CDR3 sequence: CASSVGQDYHRADTQYF. The CDR3 DNA reads as TGTGCCAGTAGTGTTGGACAGGACTACCACAGGGCAGATACGCAGTATTTT.